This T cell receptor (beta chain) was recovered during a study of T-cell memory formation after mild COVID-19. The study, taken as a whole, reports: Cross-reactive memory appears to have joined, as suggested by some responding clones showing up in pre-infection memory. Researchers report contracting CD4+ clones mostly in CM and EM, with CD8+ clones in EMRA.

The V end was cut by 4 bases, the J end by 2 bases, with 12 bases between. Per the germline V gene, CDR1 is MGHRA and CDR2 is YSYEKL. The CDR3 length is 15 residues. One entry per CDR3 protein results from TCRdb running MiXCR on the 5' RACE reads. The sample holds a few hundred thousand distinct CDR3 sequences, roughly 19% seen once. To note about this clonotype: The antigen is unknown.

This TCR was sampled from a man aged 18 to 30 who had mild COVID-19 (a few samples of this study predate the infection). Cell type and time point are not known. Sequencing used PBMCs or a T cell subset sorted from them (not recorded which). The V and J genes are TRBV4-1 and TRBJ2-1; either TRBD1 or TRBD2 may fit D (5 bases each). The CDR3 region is CASSLRDGPYNEQFF. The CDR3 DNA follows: TGCGCCAGCAGCCTCCGGGACGGACCCTACAATGAGCAGTTCTTC.